This TCR beta chain was documented in a study of blood T cell repertoires in COVID-19. The cohort comprised adults aged about 18 to 100 years residing in under 30 US areas. The CDR3 has 14 amino acids. The V gene's germline CDR1 is LGHNA and CDR2 YSLEER. The V gene end was trimmed by 0 bases and the J gene end by 7 bases; junction bases not matched to a gene: 3. Some clones are missing from TCRdb's copy, which holds only in-frame ones; the method was immunoSEQ multiplex PCR. Of about 320,000 clones listed, around 90% are singletons. Material: PBMCs or T cells enriched from blood (not recorded which). This rearrangement joins TRBV4-3 to TRBJ2-1; 7 bases fit TRBD2. The origin of this receptor is a man in his 60s who had recovered from COVID-19. In DNA, the CDR3 is TGCGCCAGCAGCCAAGAGGGGGGGGGAAATGAGCAGTTCTTC. Encoded protein: CASSQEGGGNEQFF.